This TCR beta chain was recorded in a study of T cells and copy number aberrations in small-cell lung cancer. Donors had limited-stage small-cell lung cancer and underwent surgical resection in Hangzhou, China, between about 2008 and 2021. Three regions per formalin-fixed paraffin-embedded tumor block were collected using a grid approach. This CDR3 region has 15 residues. Unmatched junction bases numbered 4, after V lost 3 bases and J lost 3 bases. Germline CDR1 reads KGHSH; CDR2 reads LQKENI. Study-wide findings and caveats: The tissue was entirely formalin-fixed and paraffin-embedded, which is known to produce sequencing artifacts. About 79.9-97.7% of tumor T-cell clones appeared in only one region.

TCRdb's table, derived via immunoSEQ multiplex PCR, lists solely in-frame clones and lacks some. This sample has around 1,300 clones, with approximately 83% found just once. Concerning this clone itself: The antigen is not known.

This clonotype was sampled from a woman aged 45 to 65 with small cell lung cancer. The chain carries TRBV18 and TRBJ2-7; 11 bases line up with TRBD2. The sequencing sample was made of tumor tissue. CDR3 sequence: CASSPGLAGLYEQYF. CDR3 bases: TGTGCCAGCTCACCCGGACTAGCGGGCCTCTACGAGCAGTACTTC.